Following are 15 T cell receptor beta chains from one sample sequenced in a study of beta chain features in type 1 diabetes. The whole isolated RNA underwent reverse transcription, so sequencing captured expressed TCRB transcripts. TCRdb keeps only in-frame clones here, not all; method: immunoSEQ multiplex PCR. The sample consists of 60,000 to 75,000 clones, roughly three fifths of them appearing once. The sequencing input was Tregs from blood. The receptors were gathered from a woman between 18 and 30 years old in good health.

CDR3 in amino acids: CASSGLRTEVLSYNEQFF. In DNA form, the CDR3 reads TGTGCCAGCAGCGGCCTACGAACGGAGGTGCTCTCCTACAATGAGCAGTTCTTC. The rearrangement links TRBV5-5 to TRBJ2-1, with D possibly being TRBD2 (5 bases). Trimming shortened V by 4 bases and J by 0 bases, and 20 bases separated the two germline ends. CDR3 size: 18 residues. CDR1 is SGHKS, CDR2 YYEKEE, per germline (reference sequence).

Only a few counts were recorded for this clone. The V and J genes are TRBV30 and TRBJ2-2; 9 positions match TRBD1. The CDR3 covers 14 residues. The J segment lost 4 bases and the V segment lost 4 bases, leaving 4 bases of the junction unmatched. Germline-derived CDR1 and CDR2 are GTSNPN and SVGIG (reference sequence). The DNA for the CDR3 is TGTGCCTGGAATCCGGGACAGGGCACCGGGGAGCTGTTTTTT. Translation: CAWNPGQGTGELFF.

The chain links TRBV6-5 to TRBJ2-5, with a weak D call TRBD2 (5 bases). V dropped 4 bases and J dropped 5 bases, with 8 bases sitting between them. The V gene's germline CDR1 is MNHEY and CDR2 SVGAGI. This CDR3 has 12 residues. The CDR3 here is CASSSGLETQYF. CDR3 DNA sequence: TGTGCCAGCAGTTCGGGGTTGGAGACCCAGTACTTC.

With regard to this clone: One end of the junction is discordant with germline, which a read error may explain. This sequence joins TRBV5-1 and TRBJ2-5; D possibly corresponds to TRBD1 (5 bases). Germline loops: CDR1 SGHRS, CDR2 YFSETQ. This CDR3 has 13 residues. The CDR3 bases are TGCGCCAGCAGCGAGGACGGACAAGAGAACCAGTACTTC. This gives the protein CASSEDGQENQYF.

The rearrangement uses TRBV6-1 and TRBJ1-2, with TRBD1 matching over 8 bases. The length of the CDR3 is 16 residues. Germline V gene sequence: CDR1 MNHNS, CDR2 SASEGT. V gave up 0 bases and J gave up 8 bases; unmatched junction bases: 11. This CDR3 is CASSEAPGGQALGYTF. CDR3 bases: TGTGCCAGCAGTGAAGCGCCTGGGGGACAGGCCCTGGGCTACACCTTC.

V is TRBV7-3 and J is TRBJ2-3; TRBD2 might be the D (5 bases). The V and J ends lost 5 bases and 6 bases respectively, with 15 bases between them. This CDR3 spans 14 amino acids. Germline V gene data show CDR1 as SGHTA and CDR2 as FQGTGA. CDR3 region: CASSPLGYSDTQYF. CDR3 sequence (DNA): TGTGCCAGCAGCCCACTAGGTTATTCGGATACGCAGTATTTT.

The chain carries TRBV2 and TRBJ1-4, with TRBD1 matching over 9 bases. Germline V gives CDR1 SNHLY, CDR2 FYNNEI. V lost 6 bases, J lost 8 bases, and 7 bases stayed unmatched. There are 14 residues in the CDR3. The CDR3 DNA reads as TGTGCCAGCAGGCCACGGACAGGGGACGAAAAACTGTTTTTT. This translates into CASRPRTGDEKLFF. Looking up the rest from reference TRBV2 and TRBJ1-4 gives the full variable domain: EPEVTQTPSHQVTQMGQEVILRCVPISNHLYFYWYRQILGQKVEFLVSFYNNEISEKSEIFDDQFSVERPDGSNFTLKIRSTKLEDSAMYFCASRPRTGDEKLFFGSGTQLSVL.

This clone ranks as medium-sized. V usage is TRBV5-4 and J usage is TRBJ2-1; TRBD2 aligns across 8 bases. The CDR3 consists of 15 residues. CDR1 and CDR2 (germline): SGHNT, YYREEE (reference sequence). V dropped 0 bases and J dropped 6; count of bases not matched to a gene: 5. CDR3 sequence (DNA): TGTGCCAGCAGCTTGGGAACTAGCGGAACCAATGAGCAGTTCTTC. Translation gives CASSLGTSGTNEQFF.

The chain carries TRBV7-9 and TRBJ2-3; D call uncertain. In germline, CDR1 is SEHNR, CDR2 FQNEAQ (reference sequence). With 0 bases removed from V and 3 bases from J, the gap between germline ends came to 7 bases. CDR3 length: 14 amino acids. This CDR3 reads CASSLAGFTDTQYF. DNA for the CDR3: TGTGCCAGCAGCTTAGCCGGGTTTACAGATACGCAGTATTTT. Supplemented by reference TRBV7-9 and TRBJ2-3, the full variable domain reads DTGVSQNPRHKITKRGQNVTFRCDPISEHNRLYWYRQTLGQGPEFLTYFQNEAQLEKSRLLSDRFSAERPKGSFSTLEIQRTEQGDSAMYLCASSLAGFTDTQYFGPGTRLTVL.

This sequence joins TRBV6-6 and TRBJ1-1; TRBD1 matches 11 bases. The germline V gene encodes CDR1 MNHNY and CDR2 SVGAGI (reference sequence). V was clipped by 4 bases and J by 7 bases; unmatched bases: 8. This CDR3 has 15 residues. CDR3 coding DNA: TGTGCCAGCAGTTGGGACAGGGGGAGGGGGGTTGAAGCTTTCTTT. This translates into CASSWDRGRGVEAFF.

The rearrangement links TRBV5-1 to TRBJ2-7; perhaps TRBD1 as D (5 bases). The CDR3 runs to 16 residues. The V end was cut by 4 bases, the J end by 0 bases, with 17 bases between. Germline V gene sequence: CDR1 SGHRS, CDR2 YFSETQ. The CDR3 spells CASSPGHPDTSYEQYF. DNA for the CDR3: TGCGCCAGCAGCCCCGGACATCCCGATACCTCCTACGAGCAGTACTTC.

This clone was recorded a few times. This chain joins TRBV7-2 and TRBJ1-3, with 10 nucleotides matching TRBD1. CDR1 and CDR2 from the germline V gene are SGHTA and FQGNSA. J lost 3 bases, V lost 6 bases, and 8 bases had no gene match. The length of the CDR3 is 16 residues. CDR3 coding DNA: TGTGCCAGCAGTCTAGCTGGGACAGGGGTTGGAAACACCATATATTTT. Translated: CASSLAGTGVGNTIYF.

V gene TRBV7-2 combines with J gene TRBJ2-5; 8 nucleotides agree with TRBD2. The CDR3 has 18 residues. The germline V gene has CDR1 SGHTA and CDR2 FQGNSA. V shed 2 bases, J shed 2 bases, and the junction held 13 bases outside the gene matches. CDR3 protein: CASSLKPNGGARQETQYF. The CDR3 nucleotides read TGTGCCAGCAGCTTAAAACCCAACGGGGGGGCTCGGCAAGAGACCCAGTACTTC.

The V call is TRBV7-2, the J call TRBJ1-1; D gene uncertain. The CDR3 length is 16 residues. Per the germline V gene, CDR1 is SGHTA and CDR2 is FQGNSA. V was clipped by 8 bases and J by 3 bases, with 22 bases between them. CDR3 sequence reads: CASPNPHDPSDTEAFF. CDR3 bases: TGTGCCAGCCCAAACCCCCACGATCCGAGCGACACTGAAGCTTTCTTT.

The rearrangement uses TRBV19 and TRBJ2-1; TRBD2 might be the D (6 bases). With 0 bases removed from V and 3 bases from J, the gap between germline ends came to 9 bases. The CDR3 loop spans 15 amino acids. Germline CDR1 and CDR2: LNHDA and SQIVND (reference sequence). The CDR3, as DNA: TGTGCCAGTAGTATAGAGAGCGGGTTCTACAATGAGCAGTTCTTC. Translation: CASSIESGFYNEQFF.